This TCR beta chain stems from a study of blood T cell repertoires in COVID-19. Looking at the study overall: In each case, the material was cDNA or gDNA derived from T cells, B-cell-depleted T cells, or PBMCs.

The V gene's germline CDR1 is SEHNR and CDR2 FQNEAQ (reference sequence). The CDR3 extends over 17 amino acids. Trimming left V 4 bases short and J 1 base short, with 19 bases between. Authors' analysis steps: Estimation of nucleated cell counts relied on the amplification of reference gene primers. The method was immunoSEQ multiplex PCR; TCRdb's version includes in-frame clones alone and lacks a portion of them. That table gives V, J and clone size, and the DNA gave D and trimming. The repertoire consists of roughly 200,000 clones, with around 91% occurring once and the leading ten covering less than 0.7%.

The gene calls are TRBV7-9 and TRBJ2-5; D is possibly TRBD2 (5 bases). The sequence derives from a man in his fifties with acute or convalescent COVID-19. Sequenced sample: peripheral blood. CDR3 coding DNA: TGTGCCAGCAGCTCCCTGGCGAGGGAGAGGTCCCAAGAGACCCAGTACTTC. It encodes CASSSLARERSQETQYF.